These 4 T cell receptor beta chains were sequenced from one sample in a study of T cell responses to AZD1222 COVID-19 vaccine. Assay: immunoSEQ multiplex PCR; the TCRdb copy retains only in-frame clones and omits some. The sample records fewer than 85,000 clones, over 75% being singletons. The sample was peripheral blood, taken on day 0 of AZD1222 vaccination. The receptors were gathered from an adult in good health.

The chain carries TRBV19 and TRBJ2-7; 7 bases are a match to TRBD2. J gave up 0 bases and V 3 bases, and 8 bases lay outside the gene matches. Looked up from germline, CDR1 is LNHDA and CDR2 is SQIVND (reference sequence). This CDR3 has 16 amino acids. CDR3 protein: CASSMTASGRSYEQYF. CDR3 in DNA: TGTGCCAGTAGTATGACAGCTAGCGGCCGCTCCTACGAGCAGTACTTC.

The chain joins TRBV9 to TRBJ2-1; TRBD2 matches at 7 bases. From germline, CDR1 is SGDLS and CDR2 YYNGEE. The J segment lost 4 bases and the V segment lost 3 bases, leaving 4 bases of the junction unmatched. The CDR3 runs to 14 residues. CDR3 region: CASSAPGGYNEQFF. In DNA form, the CDR3 reads TGTGCCAGCAGCGCCCCGGGGGGATACAATGAGCAGTTCTTC. The complete variable domain, with remaining parts taken from reference TRBV9 and TRBJ2-1, reads DSGVTQTPKHLITATGQRVTLRCSPRSGDLSVYWYQQSLDQGLQFLIQYYNGEERAKGNILERFSAQQFPDLHSELNLSSLELGDSALYFCASSAPGGYNEQFFGPGTRLTVL.

The chain carries TRBV6-2 or TRBV6-3 and TRBJ1-2; 7 nucleotides align to TRBD1. Germline V CDR1 and CDR2: MNHEY, SVGEGT. This CDR3 spans 14 amino acids. The V segment lost 6 bases and the J segment 3 bases; nucleotides outside the gene matches: 7. CDR3 sequence: CASSQQGRYYGYTF. For the CDR3, the DNA is TGTGCCAGCAGCCAACAGGGGAGGTACTATGGCTACACCTTC.

The chain is built from TRBV4-1 and TRBJ2-1; TRBD2 matches 11 bases. The CDR3 runs to 16 residues. The V segment lost 1 base and the J segment 2 bases; nucleotides outside the gene matches: 1. The V gene's germline CDR1 is MGHRA and CDR2 YSYEKL. CDR3 bases: TGCGCCAGCAGCCAAGCGACTAGCGGGGCCTACAATGAGCAGTTCTTC. Translating gives CASSQATSGAYNEQFF.